These 20 T cell receptor beta chains were all obtained from the same sample, sequenced in a study of T-cell memory formation after mild COVID-19. TCRdb analysed the 5' RACE reads with MiXCR anew, one entry per CDR3 protein. Of about 110,000 distinct CDR3 sequences in the sample, around a fifth were seen once. Sequencing used PBMCs or a T cell subset sorted from them (not recorded which). These receptors came from a man between 18 and 35 years old who had mild COVID-19 (a few samples of this study predate the infection). Cell type and time point are not known.

The table lists this clonotype with a few counts. The chain couples TRBV7-6 to TRBJ1-5, with D possibly being TRBD1 (6 bases). Trimming left V 1 base short and J 2 bases short, with 9 bases between. The length of the CDR3 is 15 residues. Germline V lookup: CDR1 SGHVS, CDR2 FNYEAQ. The CDR3 nucleotides read TGTGCCAGCAGCTTAGAGGAGGGGGGCAATCAGCCCCAGCATTTT. Translated: CASSLEEGGNQPQHF.

This clonotype occurred a few times. The rearrangement links TRBV9 to TRBJ1-1, with 12 nucleotides matching TRBD1. The V gene's germline CDR1 is SGDLS and CDR2 YYNGEE. CDR3 length: 17 amino acids. Trimming at V came to 3 bases and at J to 3 bases, leaving 9 bases not matched to a gene. CDR3 protein: CASSADPGQGADTEAFF. The CDR3 bases are TGTGCCAGCAGCGCGGATCCGGGACAGGGGGCCGACACTGAAGCTTTCTTT.

This clonotype came up a few times. The chain combines TRBV29-1 with TRBJ2-1, with 7 bases aligning to TRBD1. This CDR3 has 11 amino acids. Germline V gene sequence: CDR1 SQVTM, CDR2 ANQGSEA. V gave up 4 bases and J gave up 10 bases; unmatched junction bases: 4. CDR3 sequence reads: CSVGQGSEQFF. The CDR3 nucleotides are TGCAGCGTTGGACAGGGTAGCGAGCAGTTCTTC.

This clonotype has only a few counts. Germline is not matched at one junction end, which may reflect a read error. The chain combines TRBV18 with TRBJ2-1; D not resolved. There are 13 residues in the CDR3. Germline V gene sequence: CDR1 KGHSH, CDR2 LQKENI. CDR3 bases: TGTGCCAGCTCCCCACGGTCACCCAATGAGCAGTTCTTC. Its protein is CASSPRSPNEQFF.

The chain is built from TRBV5-1 and TRBJ2-7, with D possibly matching TRBD1 (5 bases). In germline, CDR1 is SGHRS, CDR2 YFSETQ. This CDR3 contains 14 residues. Between the trimmed V and J ends, which lost 4 bases and 6 bases, there was a span of 17 bases. As DNA, the CDR3 is TGCGCCAGCAGCCTGCACCTCCAGGGTTCCGAGCAGTACTTC. Translating gives CASSLHLQGSEQYF.

This chain uses TRBV4-1 with TRBJ2-7; 7 nucleotides line up with TRBD1. There are 15 residues in the CDR3. J lost 0 bases, V lost 3 bases, and 5 bases had no gene match. Looked up from germline, CDR1 is MGHRA and CDR2 is YSYEKL. The CDR3 region has the DNA TGCGCCAGCAGCCACGCAGACAGGGACTCCTACGAGCAGTACTTC. Translation: CASSHADRDSYEQYF.

This clonotype was picked up a small number of times. The chain employs TRBV6-6 and TRBJ1-1; TRBD1 might be the D (6 bases). Between the trimmed V and J ends, which lost 2 bases and 11 bases, there was a span of 9 bases. Germline V gene sequence: CDR1 MNHNY, CDR2 SVGAGI (reference sequence). The CDR3 totals 11 residues. As DNA, the CDR3 is TGTGCCAGCAGTTACACCGGACAGGCTTTCTTT. This codes for CASSYTGQAFF.

This chain joins TRBV27 and TRBJ1-4; D is undetermined. Trimming removed 6 bases from V and 0 bases from J, with 17 bases in between. Germline CDR1 and CDR2: MNHEY and SMNVEV (reference sequence). The CDR3 has 17 amino acids. CDR3 nucleotide sequence: TGTGCCAGCAGAAAATGGGAACGGGGTCCAACTAATGAAAAACTGTTTTTT. Protein: CASRKWERGPTNEKLFF.

The chain combines TRBV10-3 with TRBJ2-1; D uncertain. The germline CDR1 and CDR2 sequences are ENHRY and SYGVKD. This CDR3 region has 14 residues. The V end was cut by 3 bases, the J end by 6 bases, with 12 bases between. CDR3 sequence reads: CAISDRIDFNEQFF. CDR3 DNA sequence: TGTGCCATCAGTGACAGGATTGATTTCAATGAGCAGTTCTTC.

CDR3 DNA sequence: TGTGCCAGCAGTGATGGACAGTTCTCCTATAATTCACCCCTCCACTTT. It specifies CASSDGQFSYNSPLHF. The chain couples TRBV2 to TRBJ1-6; tentative D call: TRBD1 (6 bases). Germline V gene data show CDR1 as SNHLY and CDR2 as FYNNEI. The V end lost 3 bases, the J end lost 0 bases, and 9 bases lay between the germline ends. The CDR3 covers 16 residues.

Only a few counts were recorded for this clonotype. The chain joins TRBV7-2 to TRBJ2-7; D might be TRBD1 or TRBD2, each matching 5 bases. There are 13 residues in the CDR3. Germline-derived CDR1 and CDR2 are SGHTA and FQGNSA. Between the trimmed V and J ends, which lost 5 bases and 11 bases, there was a span of 19 bases. CDR3 in DNA: TGTGCCAGCAGCCCCCTTAATCGGGACGATAAGTACTTC. It translates to CASSPLNRDDKYF. Full variable domain (remainder filled in from reference TRBV7-2 and TRBJ2-7): GAGVSQSPSNKVTEKGKDVELRCDPISGHTALYWYRQSLGQGLEFLIYFQGNSAPDKSGLPSDRFSAERTGGSVSTLTIQRTQQEDSAVYLCASSPLNRDDKYFGPGTRLTVT.

V gene TRBV12-5 combines with J gene TRBJ2-5, with 8 bases identical to TRBD1. Germline V gives CDR1 LGHNT, CDR2 FRNRAP. V dropped 5 bases and J dropped 4; count of bases not matched to a gene: 6. CDR3 size: 14 residues. DNA for the CDR3: TGTGCTAGTGGTCCTCGGGACAGGCCAGAGACCCAGTACTTC. Its protein is CASGPRDRPETQYF.

The chain combines TRBV7-6 with TRBJ2-1; tentatively, D is TRBD1 (5 bases). V lost 3 bases and J 8 bases, leaving 11 bases between the germline ends. Germline V gene sequence: CDR1 SGHVS, CDR2 FNYEAQ. The length of the CDR3 is 13 residues. CDR3 coding DNA: TGTGCCAGCAGCTTGGTGGGGCCAGATGAGCAGTTCTTC. Its protein product is CASSLVGPDEQFF. Full variable domain (rest looked up from reference TRBV7-6 and TRBJ2-1): GAGVSQSPRYKVTKRGQDVALRCDPISGHVSLYWYRQALGQGPEFLTYFNYEAQQDKSGLPNDRFSAERPEGSISTLTIQRTEQRDSAMYRCASSLVGPDEQFFGPGTRLTVL.

The table lists this clonotype with a few counts. The rearrangement uses TRBV9 and TRBJ2-5; D is unresolved. Per germline, CDR1 SGDLS and CDR2 YYNGEE. The length of the CDR3 is 12 residues. V gave up 3 bases and J gave up 1 base, with 4 bases separating them. Here the CDR3 DNA reads TGTGCCAGCAGCGCAGGCCAAGAGACCCAGTACTTC. Translated: CASSAGQETQYF. Full variable domain (outside the CDR3, taken from reference TRBV9 and TRBJ2-5): DSGVTQTPKHLITATGQRVTLRCSPRSGDLSVYWYQQSLDQGLQFLIQYYNGEERAKGNILERFSAQQFPDLHSELNLSSLELGDSALYFCASSAGQETQYFGPGTRLLVL.

The chain links TRBV2 to TRBJ2-2; a possible D gene is TRBD2 (5 bases). Trimming left V 3 bases short and J 8 bases short, with 10 bases between. CDR1 and CDR2 (germline): SNHLY, FYNNEI. This CDR3 contains 13 residues. The CDR3 DNA is TGTGCCAGCAGTGATAGGAGGAAGGGGGAGCTGTTTTTT. It yields the protein CASSDRRKGELFF.

The chain joins TRBV5-1 to TRBJ2-7; 10 positions match TRBD1. This CDR3 contains 14 residues. The germline gives CDR1 SGHRS, CDR2 YFSETQ. V lost 3 bases to trimming and J lost 1 base; unmatched junction nucleotides: 1. CDR3 DNA sequence: TGCGCCAGCAGCTGGGGACAGGGGTCCTACGAGCAGTACGTC. It translates to CASSWGQGSYEQYV.

This chain joins TRBV4-3 and TRBJ2-3, with D possibly being TRBD2 (6 bases). The CDR3 covers 14 residues. The V and J ends lost 4 bases and 3 bases respectively, with 11 bases between them. Per the germline V gene, CDR1 is LGHNA and CDR2 is YSLEER. The CDR3 loop is CASSRMGGTDTQYF. The CDR3 coding sequence is TGCGCCAGCAGCCGGATGGGGGGAACAGATACGCAGTATTTT.

This clonotype has a count of ten or more. The J gene is TRBJ2-1, the V gene TRBV5-1; D call uncertain. From germline, CDR1 is SGHRS and CDR2 YFSETQ. This CDR3 has 13 residues. V dropped 1 base and J dropped 5 bases, with 7 bases sitting between them. The DNA of the CDR3 is TGCGCCAGCAGCTTGTTGGGCGACAATGAGCAGTTCTTC. Residues: CASSLLGDNEQFF.

This clonotype occurred a few times. The chain has TRBV3-1 and TRBJ2-7; 7 bases are a match to TRBD2. The CDR3 loop spans 15 amino acids. CDR1 LGHDT and CDR2 YNNKEL come from the germline V gene (reference sequence). J gave up 7 bases and V 1 base, and 10 bases lay outside the gene matches. Here the CDR3 reads CASSQGTRGGWEQYF. The CDR3 DNA is TGTGCCAGCAGCCAAGGAACTCGCGGGGGATGGGAGCAGTACTTC.

V gene TRBV5-1 combines with J gene TRBJ2-5; perhaps TRBD2 as D (7 bases). Between the trimmed V and J ends, which lost 3 bases and 1 base, there was a span of 13 bases. The CDR3 contains 15 residues. The germline V gene encodes CDR1 SGHRS and CDR2 YFSETQ. CDR3 in amino acids: CASSSRGGSQETQYF. CDR3 coding DNA: TGCGCCAGCAGCTCGCGCGGGGGCTCCCAAGAGACCCAGTACTTC. Complete variable domain (other parts from reference TRBV5-1 and TRBJ2-5): KAGVTQTPRYLIKTRGQQVTLSCSPISGHRSVSWYQQTPGQGLQFLFEYFSETQRNKGNFPGRFSGRQFSNSRSEMNVSTLELGDSALYLCASSSRGGSQETQYFGPGTRLLVL.